This note documents a single T cell receptor (beta chain) sequence. The sample belongs to a study of blood T cell repertoires in COVID-19. Clones were sequenced by immunoSEQ multiplex PCR, and TCRdb holds only the in-frame ones, with some missing. The data contain 200,000 to 250,000 clones, about 85% of them singletons. Germline V lookup: CDR1 KGHSH, CDR2 LQKENI. This CDR3 is 16 amino acids long. V was shortened by 3 bases and J by 1 base, with 15 bases between the two germline ends. The sequence was obtained from a woman aged 18-29 years who had recovered from COVID-19. Sequenced sample: peripheral blood. This chain links TRBV18 with TRBJ1-1, with a weak D call TRBD1 (5 bases). CDR3 region: CASSPPGGGKNTEAFF. The CDR3 DNA is TGTGCCAGCTCACCGCCCGGGGGGGGGAAGAACACTGAAGCTTTCTTT.